A selection of T cell receptor beta chains follows, all from one sample in a study of blood T cell repertoires in COVID-19. Data came from immunoSEQ multiplex PCR; TCRdb stores just in-frame clones and leaves some out. The sample has tens of thousands of clones, about 82% seen once. Material: peripheral blood. The receptors originated from a human donor in a cohort sampled during active COVID-19. Each CDR3 is given with its conserved first and last residue. A D gene is named only where the DNA matches it firmly. Part of the rows lack a size; the others show once, few, many or a class for expanded clones.

TRBV18	-	-	TRBJ1-1	CASSPVSRDTEAFF	TGTGCCAGCTCACCCGTGTCCAGGGACACTGAAGCTTTCTTT
TRBV6-6	few	-	TRBJ1-1	CASTLRGQARAFF	TGTGCCAGCACCCTGCGGGGGCAGGCACGAGCTTTCTTT
TRBV2	-	TRBD1	TRBJ1-1	CASSIQNRGNTEAFF	TGTGCCAGCAGTATTCAGAACAGGGGGAACACTGAAGCTTTCTTT
TRBV28	-	TRBD1	TRBJ1-3	CASSTQGAGGNTIYF	TGTGCCAGCAGCACACAGGGGGCGGGAGGAAACACCATATATTTT
TRBV4-1	-	-	TRBJ2-3	CASSQVGLGVDTQYF	TGCGCCAGCAGCCAAGTAGGGTTAGGGGTAGATACGCAGTATTTT
TRBV2	-	-	TRBJ1-1	CASEITVNTEAFF	TGTGCCAGCGAAATTACAGTGAACACTGAAGCTTTCTTT
TRBV6-2/TRBV6-3	once	-	TRBJ2-7	CASSYLGQRTAYEQYF	TGTGCCAGCAGTTACTTAGGCCAGCGGACGGCCTACGAGCAGTACTTC
TRBV5-1	once	TRBD1	TRBJ2-5	CASSLEGGRQETQYF	TGCGCCAGCAGCTTGGAAGGGGGCCGTCAAGAGACCCAGTACTTC
TRBV19	-	-	TRBJ1-2	CASETENYGYTF	TGTGCCAGTGAGACTGAGAACTATGGCTACACCTTC
TRBV7-2	-	-	TRBJ2-2	CASSLWAGRGAELFF	TGTGCCAGCAGCTTATGGGCAGGGCGTGGGGCGGAGCTGTTTTTT
TRBV5-1	-	-	TRBJ1-5	CASSPGGINQPQHF	TGCGCCAGCAGCCCGGGGGGGATAAATCAGCCCCAGCATTTT
TRBV2	few	TRBD1	TRBJ2-1	CASTTGGNEQFF	TGTGCCAGCACTACAGGGGGAAATGAGCAGTTCTTC
TRBV11-3	-	-	TRBJ1-3	CASSSAGTPSGNTIYF	TGTGCCAGCAGCTCGGCCGGGACACCCTCTGGAAACACCATATATTTT
TRBV20-1	-	-	TRBJ2-1	CSARDERVLVF	TGCAGTGCTAGAGATGAGCGGGTTTTGGTCTTC
TRBV5-1	-	TRBD1	TRBJ1-4	CASSLTTGANEKLFF	TGCGCCAGCAGCTTGACAACAGGGGCTAATGAAAAACTGTTTTTT
TRBV29-1	-	-	TRBJ2-2	CSVVRNTGELFF	TGCAGCGTTGTCAGGAACACCGGGGAGCTGTTTTTT
TRBV4-1	-	-	TRBJ1-5	CASSQDRPFRGVSNQPQHF	TGCGCCAGCAGCCAAGATCGGCCGTTCAGGGGAGTGAGCAATCAGCCCCAGCATTTT
TRBV2	few	TRBD1	TRBJ2-3	CASRQGAGTDTQYF	TGTGCCAGCAGACAGGGGGCGGGCACAGATACGCAGTATTTT
TRBV5-4	-	TRBD1	TRBJ2-1	CASSLPGQGAYNEQFF	TGTGCCAGCAGCTTACCCGGACAGGGGGCCTACAATGAGCAGTTCTTC
TRBV19	once	-	TRBJ2-7	CASSMTASYEQYF	TGTGCCAGTAGTATGACAGCCTCCTACGAGCAGTACTTC
TRBV10-3	once	TRBD1	TRBJ1-5	CAMGDRPNQPQHF	TGTGCCATGGGGGACAGGCCTAATCAGCCCCAGCATTTT
TRBV9	-	TRBD2	TRBJ2-5	CASSVGSLAGGQETQYF	TGTGCCAGCAGCGTAGGGTCCTTGGCGGGGGGGCAGGAGACCCAGTACTTC
TRBV28	-	-	TRBJ2-3	CASAGATDTQYF	TGTGCCAGCGCGGGGGCCACAGATACGCAGTATTTT
TRBV3-1/TRBV3-2	-	TRBD1	TRBJ2-7	CASTGTGVNEQYF	TGTGCCAGTACCGGGACAGGGGTCAACGAGCAGTACTTC
TRBV6-1	-	TRBD1	TRBJ1-2	CASSEGTGGVYGYTF	TGTGCCAGCAGTGAGGGGACAGGGGGCGTCTATGGCTACACCTTC
TRBV10-3	-	-	TRBJ2-1	CAISGSEDSYNEQFF	TGTGCCATCAGTGGATCAGAGGACAGTTACAATGAGCAGTTCTTC
TRBV29-1	-	-	TRBJ2-3	CSVGSPDLAGVTDTQYF	TGCAGCGTCGGCTCCCCCGACCTAGCTGGGGTCACAGATACGCAGTATTTT
TRBV11-2	-	-	TRBJ1-3	CASSLGGSTIYF	TGTGCCAGCAGCTTAGGTGGGAGCACCATATATTTT
TRBV6-5	-	-	TRBJ2-1	CASSYSGLGPKEQFF	TGTGCCAGCAGTTATTCCGGACTCGGACCGAAGGAGCAGTTCTTC
TRBV7-2	few	TRBD2	TRBJ2-2	CASSLWPSGGFGELFF	TGTGCCAGCAGCTTATGGCCTAGCGGGGGTTTCGGGGAGCTGTTTTTT
TRBV27	-	-	TRBJ2-5	CASSLSREGLGETQYF	TGTGCCAGCAGTTTATCGCGCGAGGGTTTAGGAGAGACCCAGTACTTC
TRBV6-6	-	-	TRBJ2-7	CASREGGGQGEQYF	TGTGCCAGCAGGGAGGGGGGGGGCCAGGGCGAGCAGTACTTC
TRBV11-3	few	-	TRBJ2-2	CASSSISTGELFF	TGTGCCAGCAGCTCGATCAGCACCGGGGAGCTGTTTTTT
TRBV6-1	-	-	TRBJ1-5	CASSENEARLYNQPQHF	TGTGCCAGCAGTGAAAATGAGGCCCGCCTTTACAATCAGCCCCAGCATTTT
TRBV2	-	-	TRBJ2-1	CASSEDRSPYNEQFF	TGTGCCAGCAGTGAAGACAGATCCCCCTACAATGAGCAGTTCTTC
TRBV5-1	-	-	TRBJ1-4	CASSPTATNEKLFF	TGCGCCAGCAGCCCGACAGCAACTAATGAAAAACTGTTTTTT
TRBV5-6	-	-	TRBJ1-5	CASSLEGRGGNQPQHF	TGTGCCAGCAGCTTAGAGGGGCGCGGGGGCAATCAGCCCCAGCATTTT
TRBV27	few	-	TRBJ2-7	CASSLSAGSYEQYF	TGTGCCAGCAGTTTATCGGCAGGGTCCTACGAGCAGTACTTC
TRBV28	once	-	TRBJ2-5	CASRPGQIQETQYF	TGTGCCAGCAGACCTGGACAGATCCAAGAGACCCAGTACTTC
TRBV5-8	-	TRBD1	TRBJ1-4	CASRHRGEKLFF	TGTGCCAGCAGACACAGGGGAGAAAAACTGTTTTTT
TRBV18	-	-	TRBJ1-1	CASSPGQDREAFF	TGTGCCAGCTCACCCGGCCAGGATCGTGAAGCTTTCTTT
TRBV18	-	-	TRBJ2-2	CASSPPVEQYTGELFF	TGTGCCAGCTCACCACCGGTCGAACAGTACACCGGGGAGCTGTTTTTT
TRBV5-5	-	TRBD2	TRBJ2-3	CASSLSGGAADTQYF	TGTGCCAGCAGCTTGAGCGGGGGGGCCGCAGATACGCAGTATTTT
TRBV1	-	-	TRBJ2-3	CTRGGPSDTQYF	TGCACCAGGGGGGGACCTTCAGATACGCAGTATTTT
TRBV7-3	few	TRBD1	TRBJ1-2	CASSLRQGDGYTF	TGTGCCAGCAGCTTAAGACAGGGCGATGGCTACACCTTC
TRBV4-3	-	-	TRBJ1-5	CASSQARAGKQPQHF	TGCGCCAGCAGCCAAGCCAGGGCAGGCAAACAGCCCCAGCATTTT
TRBV4-1	-	-	TRBJ1-3	CASSQAGSGNTIYF	TGCGCCAGCAGCCAAGCAGGCTCTGGAAACACCATATATTTT
TRBV12-5	-	-	TRBJ2-5	CASGRDRQETQYF	TGTGCTAGTGGTCGTGACAGGCAAGAGACCCAGTACTTC
TRBV4-2	few	TRBD1	TRBJ1-1	CASSQDRWTGAEAFF	TGTGCCAGCAGCCAAGATCGGTGGACAGGGGCTGAAGCTTTCTTT
TRBV5-6	-	-	TRBJ1-2	CASSLWGTYGYTF	TGTGCCAGCAGCTTGTGGGGGACTTATGGCTACACCTTC
TRBV28	-	TRBD1	TRBJ1-5	CASSLRQGGQPQHF	TGTGCCAGCAGTTTGAGGCAGGGGGGTCAGCCCCAGCATTTT
TRBV7-2	-	-	TRBJ1-3	CASSLQGIAGNTIYF	TGTGCCAGCAGCTTACAGGGAATAGCTGGAAACACCATATATTTT
TRBV2	-	-	TRBJ1-6	CASDAGTSSYNSPLHF	TGTGCCAGCGACGCCGGGACAAGCTCCTATAATTCACCCCTCCACTTT